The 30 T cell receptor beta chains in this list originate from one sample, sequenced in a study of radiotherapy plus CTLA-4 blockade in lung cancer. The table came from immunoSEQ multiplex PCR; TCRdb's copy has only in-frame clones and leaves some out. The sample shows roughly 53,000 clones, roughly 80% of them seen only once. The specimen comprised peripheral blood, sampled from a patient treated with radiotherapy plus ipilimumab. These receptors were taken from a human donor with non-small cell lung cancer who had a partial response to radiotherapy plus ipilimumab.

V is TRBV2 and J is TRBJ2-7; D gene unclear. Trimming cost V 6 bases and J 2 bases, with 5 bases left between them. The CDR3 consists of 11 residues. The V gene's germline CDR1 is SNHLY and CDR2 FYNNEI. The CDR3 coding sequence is TGTGCCAGCAGCGCGACCTACGAGCAGTACTTC. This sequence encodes CASSATYEQYF. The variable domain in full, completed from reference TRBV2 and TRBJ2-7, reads EPEVTQTPSHQVTQMGQEVILRCVPISNHLYFYWYRQILGQKVEFLVSFYNNEISEKSEIFDDQFSVERPDGSNFTLKIRSTKLEDSAMYFCASSATYEQYFGPGTRLTVT.

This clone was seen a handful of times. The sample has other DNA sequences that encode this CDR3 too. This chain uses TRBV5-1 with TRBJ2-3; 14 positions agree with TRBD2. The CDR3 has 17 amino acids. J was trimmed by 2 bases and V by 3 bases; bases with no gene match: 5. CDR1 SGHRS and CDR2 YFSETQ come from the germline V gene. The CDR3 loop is CASSSGLAGGSTDTQYF. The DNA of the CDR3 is TGCGCCAGCAGCTCTGGACTAGCGGGGGGATCCACAGATACGCAGTATTTT. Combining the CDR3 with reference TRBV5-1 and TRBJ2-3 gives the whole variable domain KAGVTQTPRYLIKTRGQQVTLSCSPISGHRSVSWYQQTPGQGLQFLFEYFSETQRNKGNFPGRFSGRQFSNSRSEMNVSTLELGDSALYLCASSSGLAGGSTDTQYFGPGTRLTVL.

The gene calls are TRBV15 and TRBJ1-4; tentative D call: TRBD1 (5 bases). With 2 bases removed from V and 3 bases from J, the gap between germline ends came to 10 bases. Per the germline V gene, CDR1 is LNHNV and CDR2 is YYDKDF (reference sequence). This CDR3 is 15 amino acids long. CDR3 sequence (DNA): TGTGCCACCAGCAGAACATCGGGGGCTAATGAAAAACTGTTTTTT. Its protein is CATSRTSGANEKLFF.

DNA of the CDR3: TGTGCCACCTTGGTGACAGGGAGCTATGGCTACACCTTC. This encodes CATLVTGSYGYTF. The chain joins TRBV6-1 to TRBJ1-2; 7 bases are a match to TRBD1. After removal of 10 bases from V and 4 bases from J, the junction contained 9 bases not matched to a gene. In germline, CDR1 is MNHNS, CDR2 SASEGT. The CDR3 loop spans 13 amino acids.

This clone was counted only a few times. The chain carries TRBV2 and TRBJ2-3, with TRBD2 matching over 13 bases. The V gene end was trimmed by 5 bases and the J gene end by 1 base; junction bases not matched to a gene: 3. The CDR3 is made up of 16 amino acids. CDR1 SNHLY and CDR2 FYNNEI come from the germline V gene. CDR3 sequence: CASSLGLAGGTDTQYF. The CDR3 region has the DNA TGTGCCAGCAGTCTTGGACTAGCGGGGGGCACAGATACGCAGTATTTT.

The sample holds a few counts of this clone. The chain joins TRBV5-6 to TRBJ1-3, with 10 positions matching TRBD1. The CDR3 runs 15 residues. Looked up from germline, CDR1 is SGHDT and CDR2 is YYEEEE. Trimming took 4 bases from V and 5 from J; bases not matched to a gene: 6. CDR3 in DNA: TGTGCCAGCAGCGCGCGGGACAGGGGAAGAAACACCATATATTTT. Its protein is CASSARDRGRNTIYF. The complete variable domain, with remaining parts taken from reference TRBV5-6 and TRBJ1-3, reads DAGVTQSPTHLIKTRGQQVTLRCSPKSGHDTVSWYQQALGQGPQFIFQYYEEEERQRGNFPDRFSGHQFPNYSSELNVNALLLGDSALYLCASSARDRGRNTIYFGEGSWLTVV.

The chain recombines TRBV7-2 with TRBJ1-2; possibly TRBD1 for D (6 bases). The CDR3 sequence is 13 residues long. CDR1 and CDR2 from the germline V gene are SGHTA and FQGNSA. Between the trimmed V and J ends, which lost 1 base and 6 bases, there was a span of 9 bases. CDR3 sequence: CASSLDRENGYTF. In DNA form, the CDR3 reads TGTGCCAGCAGCTTAGACAGGGAGAATGGCTACACCTTC.

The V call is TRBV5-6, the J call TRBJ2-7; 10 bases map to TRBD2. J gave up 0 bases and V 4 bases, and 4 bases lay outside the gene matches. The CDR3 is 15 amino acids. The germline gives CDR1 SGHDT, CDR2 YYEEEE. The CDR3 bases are TGTGCCAGCAGCCGGGGACTAGCGCGCTCCTACGAGCAGTACTTC. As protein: CASSRGLARSYEQYF.

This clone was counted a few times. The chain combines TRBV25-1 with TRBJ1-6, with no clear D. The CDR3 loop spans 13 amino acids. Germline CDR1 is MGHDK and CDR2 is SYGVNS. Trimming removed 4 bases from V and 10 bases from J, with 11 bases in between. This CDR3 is CASSASAGSPLHF. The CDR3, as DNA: TGTGCCAGCAGTGCTTCAGCGGGGTCACCCCTCCACTTT.

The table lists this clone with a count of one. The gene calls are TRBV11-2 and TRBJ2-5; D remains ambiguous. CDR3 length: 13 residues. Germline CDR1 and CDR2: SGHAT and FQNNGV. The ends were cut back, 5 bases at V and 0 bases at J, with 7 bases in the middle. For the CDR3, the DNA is TGTGCCAGCAGCGCCCGGGACCAAGAGACCCAGTACTTC. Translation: CASSARDQETQYF.

The CDR3, as DNA: TGTGCCAGCAGCTTAACGTTAGTCGCCGGGGAGCTGTTTTTT. Its protein is CASSLTLVAGELFF. The chain links TRBV7-3 to TRBJ2-2, with no clear D. The germline gives CDR1 SGHTA, CDR2 FQGTGA. This CDR3 has 14 residues. The V end lost 0 bases, the J end lost 6 bases, and 8 bases lay between the germline ends.

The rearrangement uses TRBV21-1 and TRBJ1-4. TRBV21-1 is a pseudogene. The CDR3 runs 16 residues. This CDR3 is CASSNGRGGTNEKLFF. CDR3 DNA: TGTGCCAGCAGCAATGGCCGCGGGGGGACTAATGAAAAACTGTTTTTT.

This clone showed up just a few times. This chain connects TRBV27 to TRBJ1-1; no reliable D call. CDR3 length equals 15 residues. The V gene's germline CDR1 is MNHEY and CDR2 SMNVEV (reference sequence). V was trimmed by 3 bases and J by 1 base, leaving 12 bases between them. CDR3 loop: CASSFEGSRNTEAFF. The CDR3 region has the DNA TGTGCCAGCAGTTTCGAGGGAAGTCGGAACACTGAAGCTTTCTTT.

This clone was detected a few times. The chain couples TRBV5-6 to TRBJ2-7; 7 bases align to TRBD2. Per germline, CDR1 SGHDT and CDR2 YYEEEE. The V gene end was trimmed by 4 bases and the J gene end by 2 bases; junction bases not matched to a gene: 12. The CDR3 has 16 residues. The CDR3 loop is CASSMAFGGGAYEQYF. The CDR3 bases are TGTGCCAGCAGCATGGCCTTTGGTGGGGGGGCCTACGAGCAGTACTTC.

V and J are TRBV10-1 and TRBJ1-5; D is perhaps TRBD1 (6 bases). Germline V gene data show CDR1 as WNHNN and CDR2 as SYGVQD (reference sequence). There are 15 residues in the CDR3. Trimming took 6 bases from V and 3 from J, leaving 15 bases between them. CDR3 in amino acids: CASSIGQPFNQPQHF. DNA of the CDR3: TGCGCCAGCAGCATTGGACAGCCTTTCAATCAGCCCCAGCATTTT.

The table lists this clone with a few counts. CDR3: CASSQMRESSYEQYF. CDR3 nucleotide sequence: TGCGCCAGCAGCCAAATGAGGGAGAGCTCCTACGAGCAGTACTTC. V is TRBV4-1 and J is TRBJ2-7; D is perhaps TRBD2 (5 bases). V dropped 2 bases and J dropped 0 bases, with 11 bases sitting between them. This CDR3 comprises 15 residues. Germline lookup yields CDR1 MGHRA and CDR2 YSYEKL.

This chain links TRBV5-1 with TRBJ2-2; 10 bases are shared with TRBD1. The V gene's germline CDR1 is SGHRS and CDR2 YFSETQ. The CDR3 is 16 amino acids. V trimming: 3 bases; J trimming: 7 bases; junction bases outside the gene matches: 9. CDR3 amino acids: CASSWTLTGGGGELFF. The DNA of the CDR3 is TGCGCCAGCAGCTGGACGCTGACAGGGGGCGGCGGGGAGCTGTTTTTT.

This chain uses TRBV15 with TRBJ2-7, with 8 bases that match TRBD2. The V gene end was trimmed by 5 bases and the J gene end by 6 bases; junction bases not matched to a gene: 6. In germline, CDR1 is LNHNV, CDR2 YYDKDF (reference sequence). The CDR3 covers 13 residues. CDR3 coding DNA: TGTGCCACCAGCCCCGGACTAGCTGTCGAGCAGTACTTC. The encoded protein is CATSPGLAVEQYF.

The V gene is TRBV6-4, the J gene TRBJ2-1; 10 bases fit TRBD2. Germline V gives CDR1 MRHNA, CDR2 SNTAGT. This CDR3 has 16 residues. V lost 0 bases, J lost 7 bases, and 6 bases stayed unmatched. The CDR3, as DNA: TGTGCCAGCAGTGACTCGGGAGCGGGAGGGGCGAATGAGCAGTTCTTC. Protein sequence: CASSDSGAGGANEQFF.

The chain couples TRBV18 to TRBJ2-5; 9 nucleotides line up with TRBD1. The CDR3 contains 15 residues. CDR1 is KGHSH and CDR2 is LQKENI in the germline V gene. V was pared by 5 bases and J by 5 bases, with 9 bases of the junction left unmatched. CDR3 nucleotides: TGTGCCAGCTCAACACGACAGGGGGGACTGGAGACCCAGTACTTC. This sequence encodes CASSTRQGGLETQYF.

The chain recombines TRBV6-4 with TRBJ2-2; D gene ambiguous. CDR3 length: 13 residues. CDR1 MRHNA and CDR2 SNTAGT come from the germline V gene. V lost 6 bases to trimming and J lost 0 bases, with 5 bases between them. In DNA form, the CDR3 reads TGTGCCAGCAGCCCTCCGAACACCGGGGAGCTGTTTTTT. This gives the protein CASSPPNTGELFF.

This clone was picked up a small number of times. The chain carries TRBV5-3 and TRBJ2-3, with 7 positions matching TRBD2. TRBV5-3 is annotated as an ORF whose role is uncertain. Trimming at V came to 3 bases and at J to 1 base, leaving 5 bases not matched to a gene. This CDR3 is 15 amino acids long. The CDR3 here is CARSCTSECTDTQYF. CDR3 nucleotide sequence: TGTGCCAGAAGCTGTACTAGCGAGTGCACAGATACGCAGTATTTT.

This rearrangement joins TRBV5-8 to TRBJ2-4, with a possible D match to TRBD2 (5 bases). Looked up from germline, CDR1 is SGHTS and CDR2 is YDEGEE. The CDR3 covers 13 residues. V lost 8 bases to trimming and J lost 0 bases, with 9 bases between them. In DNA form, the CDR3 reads TGTGCCAGGGGAGTCCCAGCCAAAAACATTCAGTACTTC. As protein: CARGVPAKNIQYF. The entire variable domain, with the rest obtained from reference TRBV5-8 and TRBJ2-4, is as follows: EAGVTQSPTHLIKTRGQQATLRCSPISGHTSVYWYQQALGLGLQFLLWYDEGEERNRGNFPPRFSGRQFPNYSSELNVNALELEDSALYLCARGVPAKNIQYFGAGTRLSVL.

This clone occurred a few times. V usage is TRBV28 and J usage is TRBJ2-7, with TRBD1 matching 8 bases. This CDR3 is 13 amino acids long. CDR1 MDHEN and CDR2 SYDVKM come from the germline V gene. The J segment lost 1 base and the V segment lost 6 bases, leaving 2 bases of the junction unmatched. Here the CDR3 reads CASRRQGSYEQYF. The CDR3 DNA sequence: TGTGCCAGCAGACGACAGGGGTCCTACGAGCAGTACTTC. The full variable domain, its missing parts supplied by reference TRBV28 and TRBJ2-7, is DVKVTQSSRYLVKRTGEKVFLECVQDMDHENMFWYRQDPGLGLRLIYFSYDVKMKEKGDIPEGYSVSREKKERFSLILESASTNQTSMYLCASRRQGSYEQYFGPGTRLTVT.

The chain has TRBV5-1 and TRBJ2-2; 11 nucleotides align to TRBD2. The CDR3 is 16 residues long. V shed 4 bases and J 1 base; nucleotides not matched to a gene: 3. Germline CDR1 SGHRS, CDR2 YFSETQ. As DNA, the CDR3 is TGCGCCAGCAGCACTGGACTAGCGGGGAACACCGGGGAGCTGTTTTTT. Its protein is CASSTGLAGNTGELFF.

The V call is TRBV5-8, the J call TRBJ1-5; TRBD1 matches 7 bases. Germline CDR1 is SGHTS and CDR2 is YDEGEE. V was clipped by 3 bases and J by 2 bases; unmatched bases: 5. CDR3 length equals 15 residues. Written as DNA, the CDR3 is TGTGCCAGCAGCTCCTATGGACAGGGCAATCAGCCCCAGCATTTT. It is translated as CASSSYGQGNQPQHF.

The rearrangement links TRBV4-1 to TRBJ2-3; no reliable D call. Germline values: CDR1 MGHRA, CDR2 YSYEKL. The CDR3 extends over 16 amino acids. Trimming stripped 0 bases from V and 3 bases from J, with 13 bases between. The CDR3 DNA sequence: TGCGCCAGCAGCCAAGATAATGGAGTCCGGACAGATACGCAGTATTTT. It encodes CASSQDNGVRTDTQYF.

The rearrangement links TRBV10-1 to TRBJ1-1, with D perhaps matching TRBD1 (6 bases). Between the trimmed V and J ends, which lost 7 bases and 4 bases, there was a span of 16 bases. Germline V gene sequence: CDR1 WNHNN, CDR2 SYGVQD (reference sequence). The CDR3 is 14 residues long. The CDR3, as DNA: TGCGCCAGCATCGAAGGGGCGGGGGCCACTGAAGCTTTCTTT. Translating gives CASIEGAGATEAFF.

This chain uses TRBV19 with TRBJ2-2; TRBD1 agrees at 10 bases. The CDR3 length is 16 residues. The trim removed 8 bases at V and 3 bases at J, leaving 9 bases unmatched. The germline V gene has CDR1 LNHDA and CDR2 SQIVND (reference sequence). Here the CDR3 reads CASGEWDRGYTGELFF. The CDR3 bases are TGTGCCAGTGGGGAGTGGGACAGGGGATACACCGGGGAGCTGTTTTTT. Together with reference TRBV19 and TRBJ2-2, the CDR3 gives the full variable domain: DGGITQSPKYLFRKEGQNVTLSCEQNLNHDAMYWYRQDPGQGLRLIYYSQIVNDFQKGDIAEGYSVSREKKESFPLTVTSAQKNPTAFYLCASGEWDRGYTGELFFGEGSRLTVL.

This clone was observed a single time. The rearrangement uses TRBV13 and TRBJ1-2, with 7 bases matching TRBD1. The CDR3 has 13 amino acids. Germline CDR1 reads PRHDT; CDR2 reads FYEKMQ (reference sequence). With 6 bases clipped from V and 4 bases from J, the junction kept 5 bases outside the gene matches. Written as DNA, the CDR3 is TGTGCCAGCAGTAAAACAGGGGTCTATGGCTACACCTTC. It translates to CASSKTGVYGYTF.